The 18 T cell receptor beta chains in this list originate from one sample, sequenced in a study of blood T cell repertoires in COVID-19. The protocol was immunoSEQ multiplex PCR, while the TCRdb copy is restricted to in-frame clones and leaves out a portion. The table lists about 73,000 clones, more than 90% of them singletons, with about 16% in the top ten. The specimen was peripheral blood. The receptors originated from a woman aged 80 or over with active or convalescent COVID-19.

For the CDR3, the DNA is TGTGCCAGCAGCCCAGGCTGGCGGGGGGACGAGACCCAGTACTTC. Protein: CASSPGWRGDETQYF. The chain couples TRBV6-2 or TRBV6-3 to TRBJ2-5; 8 positions match TRBD2. This CDR3 comprises 15 residues. V trimming: 6 bases; J trimming: 5 bases; junction bases outside the gene matches: 11. CDR1 and CDR2 from the germline V gene are MNHEY and SVGEGT.

The genes are TRBV6-1 and TRBJ2-3, with a tentative D call TRBD1 (6 bases). The V gene lost 5 bases and the J gene lost 4 bases, with 10 bases spanning the gap. The CDR3 has 13 residues. Germline-derived CDR1 and CDR2 are MNHNS and SASEGT. CDR3 sequence: CASSSDRSDTQYF. As DNA, the CDR3 is TGTGCCAGCAGTTCCGACAGGTCAGATACGCAGTATTTT.

CDR3 region: CASSLIGAMNTEAFF. The CDR3 DNA sequence: TGTGCCAGCAGCTTAATAGGGGCCATGAACACTGAAGCTTTCTTT. V usage is TRBV7-3 and J usage is TRBJ1-1; tentative D call: TRBD1 (5 bases). CDR1 and CDR2 (germline): SGHTA, FQGTGA. V gave up 1 base and J gave up 0 bases, with 9 bases separating them. The CDR3 spans 15 residues.

The chain joins TRBV6-5 to TRBJ1-2; D unclear. Trimming left V 0 bases short and J 4 bases short, with 9 bases between. From germline, CDR1 is MNHEY and CDR2 SVGAGI. The CDR3 runs to 14 residues. The CDR3 DNA reads TGTGCCAGCAGTTACTCGGCGCGGGGCTATGGCTACACCTTC. Translated, it gives CASSYSARGYGYTF.

J is TRBJ1-4 and V is TRBV5-4; D remains unclear. The ends were cut back, 7 bases at V and 7 bases at J, with 11 bases in the middle. Germline V lookup: CDR1 SGHNT, CDR2 YYREEE (reference sequence). The CDR3 extends over 12 amino acids. The CDR3 bases are TGTGCCAGCTCTCTTAGAGGTGAAAAACTGTTTTTT. Translating it yields CASSLRGEKLFF.

This clone has just one count. The V gene is TRBV14, the J gene TRBJ1-2; D ambiguous. Looked up from germline, CDR1 is SGHDN and CDR2 is FVKESK. The CDR3 is 14 amino acids. The V end lost 4 bases, the J end lost 5 bases, and 14 bases lay between the germline ends. CDR3 coding DNA: TGTGCCAGCAGCCCCTTACAAAACCGTTATGGCTACACCTTC. Translation: CASSPLQNRYGYTF. Full variable domain (missing parts from reference TRBV14 and TRBJ1-2): EAGVTQFPSHSVIEKGQTVTLRCDPISGHDNLYWYRRVMGKEIKFLLHFVKESKQDESGMPNNRFLAERTGGTYSTLKVQPAELEDSGVYFCASSPLQNRYGYTFGSGTRLTVV.

This chain uses TRBV9 with TRBJ1-2, with 10 bases fitting TRBD1. CDR1 and CDR2 (germline): SGDLS, YYNGEE. V shed 4 bases and J 8 bases; nucleotides not matched to a gene: 5. CDR3 length: 13 residues. The CDR3 DNA sequence: TGTGCCAGCAGCCCCTGGGGACAGGGGGGCTACACCTTC. As protein: CASSPWGQGGYTF.

The rearrangement joins TRBV21-1 to TRBJ1-3; the DNA was not used to check the table's D call, TRBD1. TRBV21-1 is listed as a pseudogene. The CDR3 runs to 17 residues. CDR3 sequence: CASSKDQDRGAGNTIYF. The CDR3 DNA reads TGTGCCAGCAGCAAAGATCAGGACAGGGGAGCTGGAAACACCATATATTTT.

The V and J genes are TRBV7-2 and TRBJ1-1, with 8 bases matching TRBD1. The length of the CDR3 is 15 residues. Trimming removed 6 bases from V and 1 base from J; junction bases left unmatched: 7. Germline V lookup: CDR1 SGHTA, CDR2 FQGNSA. The CDR3 nucleotides are TGTGCCAGCAGATCCCCCGGGACAGGGAACACTGAAGCTTTCTTT. Protein: CASRSPGTGNTEAFF. The full variable domain, its missing parts supplied by reference TRBV7-2 and TRBJ1-1, is GAGVSQSPSNKVTEKGKDVELRCDPISGHTALYWYRQSLGQGLEFLIYFQGNSAPDKSGLPSDRFSAERTGGSVSTLTIQRTQQEDSAVYLCASRSPGTGNTEAFFGQGTRLTVV.

Only a few counts were recorded for this clone. The rearrangement joins TRBV24-1 to TRBJ2-3; a possible D gene is TRBD2 (5 bases). The CDR3 has 14 amino acids. Trimming pared 6 bases from V and 4 bases from J, leaving 13 bases between. Germline V gives CDR1 KGHDR, CDR2 SFDVKD. CDR3 in amino acids: CATSSASFADTQYF. In nucleotides, the CDR3 is TGTGCCACCAGTTCGGCTAGCTTCGCAGATACGCAGTATTTT.

The chain has TRBV19 and TRBJ1-1; 10 bases line up with TRBD1. Germline assignment: CDR1 LNHDA and CDR2 SQIVND (reference sequence). V was clipped by 7 bases and J by 0 bases; unmatched bases: 8. This CDR3 has 16 amino acids. For the CDR3, the DNA is TGTGCCAGTACCCGGACAGGGGGAACAATGAACACTGAAGCTTTCTTT. Translating gives CASTRTGGTMNTEAFF.

The chain uses TRBV29-1 and TRBJ1-4; 7 nucleotides agree with TRBD1. The trim removed 4 bases at V and 0 bases at J, leaving 5 bases unmatched. There are 15 residues in the CDR3. Germline CDR1 is SQVTM and CDR2 is ANQGSEA. CDR3 DNA sequence: TGCAGCGTTGGGGGACAGACGGCAACTAATGAAAAACTGTTTTTT. It codes for CSVGGQTATNEKLFF.

This chain connects TRBV11-1 to TRBJ2-7; D gene ambiguous. V shed 1 base and J shed 4 bases, with 8 bases lying between them. Per germline, CDR1 SGHAT and CDR2 FQDESV (reference sequence). CDR3 length: 13 amino acids. In DNA, the CDR3 is TGTGCCAGCAGCTTAGTGCCAGGATACGAGCAGTACTTC. It codes for CASSLVPGYEQYF.

The chain is built from TRBV30 and TRBJ1-3; tentatively, D is TRBD1 (6 bases). The V and J ends lost 2 bases and 0 bases respectively, with 14 bases between them. The CDR3 covers 16 residues. Germline CDR1 reads GTSNPN; CDR2 reads SVGIG (reference sequence). CDR3 loop: CAWSSPSQGSGNTIYF. The CDR3 DNA follows: TGTGCCTGGAGTTCCCCCTCACAGGGCTCTGGAAACACCATATATTTT.

This clone is a singleton in its sample. J is TRBJ1-1 and V is TRBV28; 8 bases agree with TRBD1. The germline V gene has CDR1 MDHEN and CDR2 SYDVKM. The trim removed 6 bases at V and 2 bases at J, leaving 11 bases unmatched. This CDR3 has 16 amino acids. For the CDR3, the DNA is TGTGCCAGCAGCCCGCCGCTAGGACAGGGTAACACTGAAGCTTTCTTT. It yields the protein CASSPPLGQGNTEAFF.

CDR3 sequence reads: CASSDITGATGELFF. CDR3 DNA sequence: TGTGCCAGCAGTGACATTACAGGGGCTACCGGGGAGCTGTTTTTT. This chain links TRBV6-4 with TRBJ2-2, with TRBD1 matching 7 bases. With 2 bases clipped from V and 5 bases from J, the junction kept 5 bases outside the gene matches. The germline gives CDR1 MRHNA, CDR2 SNTAGT. The CDR3 contains 15 residues.

V is TRBV19 and J is TRBJ2-5, with 10 bases matching TRBD1. CDR3 length: 15 amino acids. From germline, CDR1 is LNHDA and CDR2 SQIVND (reference sequence). The junction had 9 bases not matched to a gene; V was cut back by 6 bases and J by 5 bases. Here the CDR3 reads CASSPGTGVSETQYF. CDR3 DNA: TGTGCCAGTAGCCCCGGGACAGGGGTTTCGGAGACCCAGTACTTC.

V gene TRBV11-2 combines with J gene TRBJ1-3; weak D call: TRBD1 (6 bases). Germline CDR1 and CDR2: SGHAT and FQNNGV. This CDR3 spans 16 amino acids. V lost 5 bases to trimming and J lost 3 bases, with 17 bases between them. CDR3 DNA: TGTGCCAGCAGCAACTACAGGGATATAGATGGAAACACCATATATTTT. Translating gives CASSNYRDIDGNTIYF. The full variable domain, completed using reference TRBV11-2 and TRBJ1-3, is EAGVAQSPRYKIIEKRQSVAFWCNPISGHATLYWYQQILGQGPKLLIQFQNNGVVDDSQLPKDRFSAERLKGVDSTLKIQPAKLEDSAVYLCASSNYRDIDGNTIYFGEGSWLTVV.